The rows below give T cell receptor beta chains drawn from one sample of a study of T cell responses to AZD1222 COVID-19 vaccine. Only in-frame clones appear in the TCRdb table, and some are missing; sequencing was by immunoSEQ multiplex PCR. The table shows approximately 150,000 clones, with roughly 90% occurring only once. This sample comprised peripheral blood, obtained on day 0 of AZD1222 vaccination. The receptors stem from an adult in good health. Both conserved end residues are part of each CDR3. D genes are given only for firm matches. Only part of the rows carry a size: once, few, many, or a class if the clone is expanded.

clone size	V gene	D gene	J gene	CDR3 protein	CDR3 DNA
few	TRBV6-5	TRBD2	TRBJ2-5	CASTLLAGGQETQYF	TGTGCCAGCACCCTACTAGCGGGGGGCCAAGAGACCCAGTACTTC
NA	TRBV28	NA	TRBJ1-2	CASERTAYGYTF	TGTGCCAGCGAAAGGACGGCCTATGGCTACACCTTC
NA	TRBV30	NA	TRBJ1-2	CAWTTGPGYTF	TGTGCCTGGACCACGGGCCCAGGCTACACCTTC
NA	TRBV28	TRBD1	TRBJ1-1	CASRFRGLNTEAFF	TGTGCCAGCAGATTTAGGGGGCTGAACACTGAAGCTTTCTTT
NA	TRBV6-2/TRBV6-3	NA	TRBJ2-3	CASSSRDSTDTQYF	TGTGCCAGCAGTTCGAGGGACTCCACAGATACGCAGTATTTT
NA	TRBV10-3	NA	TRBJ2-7	CVPSARGMAADSYEQYF	TGTGTGCCATCAGCTCGGGGGATGGCGGCAGACTCCTACGAGCAGTACTTC
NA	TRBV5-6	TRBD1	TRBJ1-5	CASSLATGSSNQPQHF	TGTGCCAGCAGCTTGGCGACAGGGTCTAGCAATCAGCCCCAGCATTTT
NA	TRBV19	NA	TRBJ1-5	CASSLAHRLGASSNQPQHF	TGTGCCAGTAGTCTCGCCCATCGTCTTGGGGCGAGTAGCAATCAGCCCCAGCATTTT
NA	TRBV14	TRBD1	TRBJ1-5	CASSQDRGPGGYSNQPQHF	TGTGCCAGCAGCCAAGATCGGGGCCCAGGGGGATATAGCAATCAGCCCCAGCATTTT
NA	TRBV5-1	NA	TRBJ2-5	CASSAQETQYF	TGCGCCAGCAGCGCCCAAGAGACCCAGTACTTC
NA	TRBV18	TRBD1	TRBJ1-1	CASSPRQGETEAFF	TGTGCCAGCTCACCACGTCAGGGGGAAACTGAAGCTTTCTTT
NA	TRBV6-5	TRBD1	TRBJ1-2	CASRARDRGPYGYTF	TGTGCCAGCAGGGCCCGGGACAGGGGACCCTATGGCTACACCTTC
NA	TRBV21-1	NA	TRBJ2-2	CASSKEVRFPNTGELFF	TGTGCCAGCAGCAAAGAGGTACGATTTCCGAACACCGGGGAGCTGTTTTTT
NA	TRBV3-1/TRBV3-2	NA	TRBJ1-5	CASSRGGGYSNQPQHF	TGTGCCAGCAGCCGGGGTGGGGGCTATAGCAATCAGCCCCAGCATTTT
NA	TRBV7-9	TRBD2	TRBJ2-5	CASSLGAAGGHRETQYF	TGTGCCAGCAGCTTAGGGGCAGCGGGGGGGCATCGAGAGACCCAGTACTTC
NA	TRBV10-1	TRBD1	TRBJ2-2	CASSATGGNTGELFF	TGCGCCAGCAGCGCGACAGGGGGCAACACCGGGGAGCTGTTTTTT
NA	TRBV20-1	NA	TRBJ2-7	CSALDYEQYF	TGCAGTGCACTTGACTACGAGCAGTACTTC
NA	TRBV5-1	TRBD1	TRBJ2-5	CASSFTGGQETQYF	TGCGCCAGCAGCTTTACAGGGGGCCAAGAGACCCAGTACTTC
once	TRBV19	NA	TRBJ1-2	CASSNRATNYGYTF	TGTGCCAGTAGTAACAGGGCCACTAACTATGGCTACACCTTC
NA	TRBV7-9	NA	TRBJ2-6	CASTPGLSGANVLTF	TGTGCCAGCACCCCGGGGCTCTCCGGGGCCAACGTCCTGACTTTC
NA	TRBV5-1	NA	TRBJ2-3	CASSLVAGSPTDTQYF	TGCGCCAGCAGCTTAGTAGCTGGCTCCCCCACAGATACGCAGTATTTT
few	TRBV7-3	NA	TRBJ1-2	CASSLRAGGTNYGYTF	TGTGCCAGCAGCCTCAGGGCCGGGGGAACTAACTATGGCTACACCTTC
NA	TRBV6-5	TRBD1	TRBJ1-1	CASSYASGGNTEAFF	TGTGCCAGCAGTTACGCTTCAGGGGGGAACACTGAAGCTTTCTTT
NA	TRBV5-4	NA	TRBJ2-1	CASSIGAGPAGEQFF	TGTGCCAGCAGCATAGGGGCGGGACCGGCCGGTGAGCAGTTCTTC
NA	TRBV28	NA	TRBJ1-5	CASATHLRRAGNQPQHF	TGTGCCAGCGCAACCCATCTCAGGCGGGCCGGCAATCAGCCCCAGCATTTT
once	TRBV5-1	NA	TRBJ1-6	CASHREGENSPLHF	TGCGCCAGCCATAGGGAGGGTGAAAATTCACCCCTCCACTTT
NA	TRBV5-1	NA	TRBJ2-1	CASSTVNNEQFF	TGCGCCAGCAGTACAGTCAACAATGAGCAGTTCTTC
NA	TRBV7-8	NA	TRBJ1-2	CASSLGFGTMWGYTF	TGTGCCAGCAGCTTAGGCTTCGGGACGATGTGGGGCTACACCTTC
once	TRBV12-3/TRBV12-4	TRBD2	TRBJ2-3	CASSPGGTDTQYF	TGTGCCAGCAGTCCGGGGGGAACAGATACGCAGTATTTT
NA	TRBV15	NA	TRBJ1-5	CATSRTYNQPQHF	TGTGCCACCAGCCGGACTTACAATCAGCCCCAGCATTTT
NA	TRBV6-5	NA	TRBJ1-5	CASSYDLYQPQHF	TGTGCCAGCAGTTACGACCTCTATCAGCCCCAGCATTTT
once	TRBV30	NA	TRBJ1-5	CAWSLSDNQPQHF	TGTGCCTGGAGCCTTTCAGACAATCAGCCCCAGCATTTT
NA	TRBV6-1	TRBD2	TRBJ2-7	CASSGGTSGGRSYEQYF	TGTGCCAGCAGTGGGGGGACTAGCGGGGGCCGATCCTACGAGCAGTACTTC
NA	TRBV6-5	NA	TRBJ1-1	CASGYATEAFF	TGTGCCAGCGGCTACGCCACTGAAGCTTTCTTT
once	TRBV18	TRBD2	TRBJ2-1	CASSPGGRGEQFF	TGTGCCAGCTCACCCGGGGGGAGGGGTGAGCAGTTCTTC
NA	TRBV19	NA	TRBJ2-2	CASSIVHPGDTGELFF	TGTGCCAGTAGTATAGTCCACCCCGGGGACACCGGGGAGCTGTTTTTT
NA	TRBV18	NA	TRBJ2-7	CASSELGTTYEQYF	TGTGCCAGCTCAGAGCTGGGGACCACCTACGAGCAGTACTTC
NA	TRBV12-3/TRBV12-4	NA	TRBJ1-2	CASTPSRLVSYTF	TGTGCCAGCACCCCATCCCGGTTGGTAAGCTACACCTTC
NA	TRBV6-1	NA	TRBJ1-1	CASSELIAGNTEAFF	TGTGCCAGCAGTGAATTAATAGCGGGGAACACTGAAGCTTTCTTT
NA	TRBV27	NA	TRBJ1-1	CASSLTEGTEAFF	TGTGCCAGCAGTTTGACAGAGGGCACTGAAGCTTTCTTT
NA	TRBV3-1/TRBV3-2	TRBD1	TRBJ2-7	CASSHGTGVGPYEQYF	TGTGCCAGCAGCCATGGAACAGGGGTAGGTCCCTACGAGCAGTACTTC
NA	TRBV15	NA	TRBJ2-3	CATSEGRTGASTDTQYF	TGTGCCACCAGCGAGGGCCGGACCGGAGCTAGCACAGATACGCAGTATTTT
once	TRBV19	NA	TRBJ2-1	CASSMGKAFYNEQFF	TGTGCCAGTAGTATGGGCAAAGCTTTCTACAATGAGCAGTTCTTC
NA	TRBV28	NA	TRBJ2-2	CASSFRLKNTGELFF	TGTGCCAGCAGTTTCCGTTTGAAGAACACCGGGGAGCTGTTTTTT
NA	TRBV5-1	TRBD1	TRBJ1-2	CASSDIRTGNYGYTF	TGCGCCAGCAGCGACATTAGGACAGGGAACTATGGCTACACCTTC
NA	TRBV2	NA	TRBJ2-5	CARAVLQETQYF	TGTGCCAGAGCGGTCCTCCAAGAGACCCAGTACTTC
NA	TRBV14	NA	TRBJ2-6	CASSQPNSGANVLTF	TGTGCCAGCAGCCAACCAAACTCTGGGGCCAACGTCCTGACTTTC
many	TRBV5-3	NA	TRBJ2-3	CARSFDRPSTDTQYF	TGTGCCAGAAGCTTCGACAGGCCTAGCACAGATACGCAGTATTTT
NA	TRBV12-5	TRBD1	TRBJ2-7	CASGDRTSIEQYF	TGTGCTAGTGGGGACAGGACCTCCATCGAGCAGTACTTC
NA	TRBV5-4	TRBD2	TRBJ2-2	CASSAGGTSVEYGELFF	TGTGCCAGCAGCGCGGGTGGGACTAGCGTGGAGTACGGGGAGCTGTTTTTT
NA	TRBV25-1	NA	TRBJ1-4	CASSGDLGVEKLFF	TGTGCCAGCAGCGGAGACTTAGGGGTTGAAAAACTGTTTTTT